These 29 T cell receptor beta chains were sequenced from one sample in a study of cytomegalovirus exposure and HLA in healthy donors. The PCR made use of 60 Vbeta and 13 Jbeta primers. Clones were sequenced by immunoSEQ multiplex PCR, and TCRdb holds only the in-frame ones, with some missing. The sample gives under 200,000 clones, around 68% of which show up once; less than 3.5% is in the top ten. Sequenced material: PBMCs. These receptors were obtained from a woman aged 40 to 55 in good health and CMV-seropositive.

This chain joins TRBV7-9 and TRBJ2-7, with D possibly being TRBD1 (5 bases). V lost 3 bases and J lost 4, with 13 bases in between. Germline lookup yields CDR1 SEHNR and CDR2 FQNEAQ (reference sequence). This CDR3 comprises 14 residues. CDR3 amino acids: CASSFGQGGYEQYF. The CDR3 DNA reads TGTGCCAGCAGCTTCGGTCAGGGTGGGTACGAGCAGTACTTC. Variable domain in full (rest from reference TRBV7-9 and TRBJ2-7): DTGVSQNPRHKITKRGQNVTFRCDPISEHNRLYWYRQTLGQGPEFLTYFQNEAQLEKSRLLSDRFSAERPKGSFSTLEIQRTEQGDSAMYLCASSFGQGGYEQYFGPGTRLTVT.

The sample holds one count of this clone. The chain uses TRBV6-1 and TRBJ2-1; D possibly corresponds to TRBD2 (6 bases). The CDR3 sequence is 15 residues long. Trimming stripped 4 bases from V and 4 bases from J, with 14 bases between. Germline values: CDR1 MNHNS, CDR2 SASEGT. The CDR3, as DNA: TGTGCCAGCAGTGTAACTAGGGACTCTTACAATGAGCAGTTCTTC. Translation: CASSVTRDSYNEQFF.

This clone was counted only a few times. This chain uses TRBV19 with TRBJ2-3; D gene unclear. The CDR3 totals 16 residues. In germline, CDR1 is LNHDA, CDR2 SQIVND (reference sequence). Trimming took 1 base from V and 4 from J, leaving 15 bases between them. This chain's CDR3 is CASSIVGSANADTQYF. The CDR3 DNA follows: TGTGCCAGTAGTATAGTAGGTTCAGCGAACGCAGATACGCAGTATTTT.

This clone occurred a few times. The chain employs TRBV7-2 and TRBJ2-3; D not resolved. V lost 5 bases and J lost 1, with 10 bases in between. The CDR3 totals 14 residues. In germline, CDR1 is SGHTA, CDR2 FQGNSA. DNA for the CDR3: TGTGCCAGCAGCCACGGTTTCGGCACAGATACGCAGTATTTT. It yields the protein CASSHGFGTDTQYF. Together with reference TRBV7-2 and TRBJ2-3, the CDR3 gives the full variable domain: GAGVSQSPSNKVTEKGKDVELRCDPISGHTALYWYRQSLGQGLEFLIYFQGNSAPDKSGLPSDRFSAERTGGSVSTLTIQRTQQEDSAVYLCASSHGFGTDTQYFGPGTRLTVL.

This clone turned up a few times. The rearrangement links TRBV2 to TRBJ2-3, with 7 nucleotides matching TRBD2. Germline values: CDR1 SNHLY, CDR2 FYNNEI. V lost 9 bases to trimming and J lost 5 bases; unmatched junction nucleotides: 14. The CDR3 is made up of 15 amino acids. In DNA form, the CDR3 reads TGTGCCAGGACGCGGGGGTCTACCGATGGAGATACGCAGTATTTT. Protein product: CARTRGSTDGDTQYF.

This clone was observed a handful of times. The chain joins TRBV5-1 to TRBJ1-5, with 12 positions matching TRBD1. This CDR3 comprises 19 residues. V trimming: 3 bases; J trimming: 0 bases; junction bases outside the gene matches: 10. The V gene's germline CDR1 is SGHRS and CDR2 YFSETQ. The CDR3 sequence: CASSSAGTGGRHSNQPQHF. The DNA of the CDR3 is TGCGCCAGCAGCTCCGCAGGGACAGGGGGCAGACATAGCAATCAGCCCCAGCATTTT. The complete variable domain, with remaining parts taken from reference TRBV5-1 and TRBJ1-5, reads KAGVTQTPRYLIKTRGQQVTLSCSPISGHRSVSWYQQTPGQGLQFLFEYFSETQRNKGNFPGRFSGRQFSNSRSEMNVSTLELGDSALYLCASSSAGTGGRHSNQPQHFGDGTRLSIL.

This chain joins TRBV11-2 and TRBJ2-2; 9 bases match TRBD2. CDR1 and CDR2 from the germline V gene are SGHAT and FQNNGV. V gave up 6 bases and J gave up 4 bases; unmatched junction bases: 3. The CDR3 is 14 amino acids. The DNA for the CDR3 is TGTGCCAGCAGTCCTAGCGGGGTCACCGGGGAGCTGTTTTTT. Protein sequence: CASSPSGVTGELFF.

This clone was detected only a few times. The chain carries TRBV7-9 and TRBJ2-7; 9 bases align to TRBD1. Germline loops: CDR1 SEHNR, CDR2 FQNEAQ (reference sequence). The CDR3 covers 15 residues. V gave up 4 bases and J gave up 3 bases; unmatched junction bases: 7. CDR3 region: CASSSTRDRDYEQYF. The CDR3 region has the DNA TGTGCCAGCAGCTCAACCCGGGACAGGGACTACGAGCAGTACTTC.

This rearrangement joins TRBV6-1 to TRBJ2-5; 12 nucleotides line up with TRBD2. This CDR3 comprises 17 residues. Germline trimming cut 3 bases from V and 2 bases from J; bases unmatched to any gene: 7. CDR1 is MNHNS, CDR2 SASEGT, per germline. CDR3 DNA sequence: TGTGCCAGCAGTGACCCGGGACTAGCGGGTCATCAAGAGACCCAGTACTTC. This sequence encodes CASSDPGLAGHQETQYF.

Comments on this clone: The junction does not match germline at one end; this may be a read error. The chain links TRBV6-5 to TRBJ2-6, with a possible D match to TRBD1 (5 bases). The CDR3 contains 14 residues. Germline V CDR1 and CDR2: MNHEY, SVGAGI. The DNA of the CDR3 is TGTGCCAGCAGTAGCAGCTCTGGGGCCAACGTCCTGATTTTC. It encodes CASSSSSGANVLIF.

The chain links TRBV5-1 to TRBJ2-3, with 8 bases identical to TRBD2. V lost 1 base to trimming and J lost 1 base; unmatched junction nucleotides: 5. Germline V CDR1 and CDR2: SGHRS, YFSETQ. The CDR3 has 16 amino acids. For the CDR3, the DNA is TGCGCCAGCAGCTTGTTGGGAGCGGGGGGCACAGATACGCAGTATTTT. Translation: CASSLLGAGGTDTQYF.

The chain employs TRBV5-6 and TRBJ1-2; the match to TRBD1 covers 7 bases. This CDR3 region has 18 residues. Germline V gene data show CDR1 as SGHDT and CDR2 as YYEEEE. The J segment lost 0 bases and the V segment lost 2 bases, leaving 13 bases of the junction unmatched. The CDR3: CASSLLWLGGQPNYGYTF. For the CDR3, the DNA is TGTGCCAGCAGCTTATTATGGTTAGGGGGACAGCCTAACTATGGCTACACCTTC.

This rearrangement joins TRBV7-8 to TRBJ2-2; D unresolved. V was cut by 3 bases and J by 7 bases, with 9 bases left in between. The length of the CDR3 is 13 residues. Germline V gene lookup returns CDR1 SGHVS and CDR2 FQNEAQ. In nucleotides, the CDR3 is TGTGCCAGCAGCTTCCCGGGTTTCGGGGAGCTGTTTTTT. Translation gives CASSFPGFGELFF. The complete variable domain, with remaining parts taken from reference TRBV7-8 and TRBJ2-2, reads GAGVSQSPRYKVAKRGQDVALRCDPISGHVSLFWYQQALGQGPEFLTYFQNEAQLDKSGLPSDRFFAERPEGSVSTLKIQRTQQEDSAVYLCASSFPGFGELFFGEGSRLTVL.

This CDR3 reads CASGLAGFGQSYNSPLHF. CDR3 nucleotides: TGTGCTAGTGGTTTGGCCGGCTTCGGACAGTCCTATAATTCACCCCTCCACTTT. The V call is TRBV12-5, the J call TRBJ1-6; the D gene is possibly TRBD1 (6 bases). The CDR3 runs to 18 residues. The germline V gene encodes CDR1 LGHNT and CDR2 FRNRAP. V lost 1 base and J 1 base, leaving 14 bases between the germline ends. Variable domain in full (rest from reference TRBV12-5 and TRBJ1-6): DARVTQTPRHKVTEMGQEVTMRCQPILGHNTVFWYRQTMMQGLELLAYFRNRAPLDDSGMPKDRFSAEMPDATLATLKIQPSEPRDSAVYFCASGLAGFGQSYNSPLHFGNGTRLTVT.

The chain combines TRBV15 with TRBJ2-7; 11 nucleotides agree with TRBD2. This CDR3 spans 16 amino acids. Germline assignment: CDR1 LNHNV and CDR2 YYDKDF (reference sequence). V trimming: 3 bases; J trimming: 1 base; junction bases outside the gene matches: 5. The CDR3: CATSSTSGSISYEQYF. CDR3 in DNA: TGTGCCACCAGCAGTACTAGCGGGAGTATTTCCTACGAGCAGTACTTC.

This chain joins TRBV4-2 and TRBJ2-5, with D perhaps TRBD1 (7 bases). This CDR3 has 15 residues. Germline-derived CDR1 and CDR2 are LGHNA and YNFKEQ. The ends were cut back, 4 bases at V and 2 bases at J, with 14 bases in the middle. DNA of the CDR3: TGTGCCAGCAGCCGCAGGGGGGACACACAAGAGACCCAGTACTTC. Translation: CASSRRGDTQETQYF.

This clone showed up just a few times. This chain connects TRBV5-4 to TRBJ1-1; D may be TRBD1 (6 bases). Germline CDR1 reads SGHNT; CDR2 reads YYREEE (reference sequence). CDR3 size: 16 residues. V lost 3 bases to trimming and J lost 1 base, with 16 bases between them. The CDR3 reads CASSWGQAGGNTEAFF. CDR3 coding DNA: TGTGCCAGCAGCTGGGGGCAAGCGGGGGGGAACACTGAAGCTTTCTTT.

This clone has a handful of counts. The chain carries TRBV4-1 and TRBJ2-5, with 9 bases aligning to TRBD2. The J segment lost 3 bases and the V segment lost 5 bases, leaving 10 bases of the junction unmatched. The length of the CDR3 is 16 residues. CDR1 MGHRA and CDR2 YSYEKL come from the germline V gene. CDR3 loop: CASSELRPSGKETQYF. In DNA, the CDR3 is TGCGCCAGCAGCGAACTCAGGCCTAGCGGGAAAGAGACCCAGTACTTC.

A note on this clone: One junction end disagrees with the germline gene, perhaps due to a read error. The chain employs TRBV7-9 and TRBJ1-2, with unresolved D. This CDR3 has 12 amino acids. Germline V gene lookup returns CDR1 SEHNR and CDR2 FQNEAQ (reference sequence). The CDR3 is CASTPPEGGYPF. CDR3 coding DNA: TGTGCCAGCACACCCCCGGAGGGAGGCTACCCCTTC. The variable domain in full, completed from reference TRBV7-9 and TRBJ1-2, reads DTGVSQNPRHKITKRGQNVTFRCDPISEHNRLYWYRQTLGQGPEFLTYFQNEAQLEKSRLLSDRFSAERPKGSFSTLEIQRTEQGDSAMYLCASTPPEGGYPFGSGTRLTVV.

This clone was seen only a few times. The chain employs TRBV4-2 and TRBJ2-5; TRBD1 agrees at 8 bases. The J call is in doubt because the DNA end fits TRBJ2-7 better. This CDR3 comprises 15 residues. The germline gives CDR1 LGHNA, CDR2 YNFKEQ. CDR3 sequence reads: CASSVGQASSYEQYF. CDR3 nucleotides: TGTGCCAGCAGCGTGGGACAGGCTAGCTCCTACGAGCAGTACTTC.

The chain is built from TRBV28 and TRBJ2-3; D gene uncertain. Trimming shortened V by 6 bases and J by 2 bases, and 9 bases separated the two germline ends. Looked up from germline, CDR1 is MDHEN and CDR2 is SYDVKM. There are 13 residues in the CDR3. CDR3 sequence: CASSPLPTDTQYF. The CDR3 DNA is TGTGCCAGCAGCCCCCTCCCCACAGATACGCAGTATTTT.

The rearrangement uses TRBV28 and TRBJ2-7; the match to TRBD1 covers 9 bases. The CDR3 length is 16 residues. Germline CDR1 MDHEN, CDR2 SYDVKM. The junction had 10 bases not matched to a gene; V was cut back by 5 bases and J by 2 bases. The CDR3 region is CASSLTGGLSPYEQYF. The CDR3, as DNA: TGTGCCAGCAGTCTTACAGGGGGCCTGAGCCCCTACGAGCAGTACTTC.

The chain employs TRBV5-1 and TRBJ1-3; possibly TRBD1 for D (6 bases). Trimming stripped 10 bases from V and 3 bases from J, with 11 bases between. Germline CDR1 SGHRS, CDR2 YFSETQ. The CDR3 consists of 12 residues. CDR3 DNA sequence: TGCGCCTCAGGGGAGAGTGGAAACACCATATATTTT. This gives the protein CASGESGNTIYF.

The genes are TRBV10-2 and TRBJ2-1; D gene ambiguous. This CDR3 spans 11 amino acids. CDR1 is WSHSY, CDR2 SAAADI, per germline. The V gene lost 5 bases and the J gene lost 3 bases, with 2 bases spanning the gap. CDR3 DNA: TGCGCCAGCAGTCGCTACAATGAGCAGTTCTTC. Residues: CASSRYNEQFF.

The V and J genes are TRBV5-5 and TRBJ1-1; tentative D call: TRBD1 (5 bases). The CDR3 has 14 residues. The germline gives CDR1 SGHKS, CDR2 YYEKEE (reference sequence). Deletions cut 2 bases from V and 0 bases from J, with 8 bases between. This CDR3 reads CASSLDRVNTEAFF. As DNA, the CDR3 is TGTGCCAGCAGCTTAGACAGAGTGAACACTGAAGCTTTCTTT.

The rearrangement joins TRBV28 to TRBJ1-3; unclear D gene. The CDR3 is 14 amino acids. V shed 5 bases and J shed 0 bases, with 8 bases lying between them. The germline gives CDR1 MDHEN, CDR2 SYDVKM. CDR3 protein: CASSTQSSGNTIYF. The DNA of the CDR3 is TGTGCCAGCAGTACACAAAGCTCTGGAAACACCATATATTTT. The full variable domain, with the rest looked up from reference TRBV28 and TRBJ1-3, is DVKVTQSSRYLVKRTGEKVFLECVQDMDHENMFWYRQDPGLGLRLIYFSYDVKMKEKGDIPEGYSVSREKKERFSLILESASTNQTSMYLCASSTQSSGNTIYFGEGSWLTVV.

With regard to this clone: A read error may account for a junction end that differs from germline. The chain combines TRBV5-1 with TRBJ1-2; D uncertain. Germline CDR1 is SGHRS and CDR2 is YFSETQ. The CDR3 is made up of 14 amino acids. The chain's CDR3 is CASSLGLANYGYPF. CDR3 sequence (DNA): TGCGCCAGCAGCTTGGGGTTAGCTAACTATGGCTACCCCTTC.

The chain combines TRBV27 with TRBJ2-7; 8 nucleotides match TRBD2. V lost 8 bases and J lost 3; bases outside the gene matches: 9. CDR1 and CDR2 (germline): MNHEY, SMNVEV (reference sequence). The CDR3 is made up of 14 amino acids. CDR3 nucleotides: TGTGCCAGCCGGGGGACTAGAACGTACTACGAGCAGTACTTC. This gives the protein CASRGTRTYYEQYF.

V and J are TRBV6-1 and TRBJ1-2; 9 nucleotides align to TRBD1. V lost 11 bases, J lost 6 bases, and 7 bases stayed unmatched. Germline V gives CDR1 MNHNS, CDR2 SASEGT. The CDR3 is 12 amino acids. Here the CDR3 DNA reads TGTGCCGGCCTCGGGACAGGGAATGGCTACACCTTC. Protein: CAGLGTGNGYTF.